One and the same sample provided the 28 T cell receptor beta chains below, sequenced in a study of blood T cell repertoires in COVID-19. Repertoires were generated with immunoSEQ multiplex PCR, while TCRdb's copy carries only in-frame clones and drops some. Of hundreds of thousands of clones detected, more than 70% appear once; the ten largest clones hold around 6.3%. The sample comprised peripheral blood. The receptors shown here come from a young woman with COVID-19, enrolled during active disease.

V is TRBV19 and J is TRBJ1-2; 9 nucleotides line up with TRBD1. The CDR3 runs 16 residues. J gave up 2 bases and V 5 bases, and 9 bases lay outside the gene matches. Germline values: CDR1 LNHDA, CDR2 SQIVND (reference sequence). This CDR3 is CASSVNPGQGNYGYTF. The CDR3 DNA is TGTGCCAGTAGTGTCAATCCGGGACAGGGAAACTATGGCTACACCTTC.

The chain has TRBV7-9 and TRBJ2-5; tentative D call: TRBD1 (6 bases). Germline assignment: CDR1 SEHNR and CDR2 FQNEAQ (reference sequence). Trimming shortened V by 5 bases and J by 3 bases, and 16 bases separated the two germline ends. The CDR3 covers 15 residues. The CDR3 bases are TGTGCCAGCAGCACTTCCCGGGACACCGAAGAGACCCAGTACTTC. Protein product: CASSTSRDTEETQYF.

The rearrangement uses TRBV5-5 and TRBJ1-6; D possibly corresponds to TRBD1 (5 bases). Per the germline V gene, CDR1 is SGHKS and CDR2 is YYEKEE (reference sequence). The CDR3 runs to 15 residues. The germline V and J ends were trimmed by 2 bases and 5 bases, with 11 bases remaining between them. The CDR3 sequence: CASSFGQGDNSPLHF. CDR3 nucleotides: TGTGCCAGCAGCTTCGGTCAGGGCGATAATTCACCCCTCCACTTT.

This rearrangement joins TRBV2 to TRBJ2-3, with TRBD2 matching over 8 bases. Germline-derived CDR1 and CDR2 are SNHLY and FYNNEI. The CDR3 runs to 16 residues. J gave up 5 bases and V 1 base, and 8 bases lay outside the gene matches. CDR3 loop: CASSEGTGGYGDTQYF. Here the CDR3 DNA reads TGTGCCAGCAGTGAAGGGACGGGGGGGTACGGAGATACGCAGTATTTT.

CDR3 nucleotide sequence: TGTGCCAGCAGGTCAACTCGACTAGCCGGGGTTGAGGCCTACAATGAGCAGTTCTTC. Translation gives CASRSTRLAGVEAYNEQFF. This rearrangement joins TRBV7-8 to TRBJ2-1, with TRBD2 matching 7 bases. Germline-derived CDR1 and CDR2 are SGHVS and FQNEAQ. V shed 6 bases, J shed 2 bases, and the junction held 19 bases outside the gene matches. The CDR3 has 19 residues. Based on the CDR3 plus reference TRBV7-8 and TRBJ2-1, the full variable domain is GAGVSQSPRYKVAKRGQDVALRCDPISGHVSLFWYQQALGQGPEFLTYFQNEAQLDKSGLPSDRFFAERPEGSVSTLKIQRTQQEDSAVYLCASRSTRLAGVEAYNEQFFGPGTRLTVL.

The chain is built from TRBV18 and TRBJ2-3, with a possible D match to TRBD2 (6 bases). CDR1 is KGHSH and CDR2 is LQKENI in the germline V gene. Trimming cost V 3 bases and J 3 bases, with 10 bases left between them. The CDR3 has 14 amino acids. The CDR3 protein is CASSPVGGTDTQYF. The CDR3 nucleotides are TGTGCCAGCTCACCCGTGGGGGGTACAGATACGCAGTATTTT.

Regarding this clone: An end of the junction differs from the germline gene, which may be a read error. This chain connects TRBV6-5 to TRBJ2-7, with D possibly matching TRBD1 (5 bases). Per the germline V gene, CDR1 is MNHEY and CDR2 is SVGAGI. CDR3 length: 15 residues. The CDR3 region has the DNA TGTGCCGGCAGTTATGATTCAGGGCTCGGATCCGAGCAGTACTTC. It yields the protein CAGSYDSGLGSEQYF.

The chain recombines TRBV5-8 with TRBJ2-7; 9 bases fit TRBD1. The CDR3 consists of 15 residues. V dropped 5 bases and J dropped 4; count of bases not matched to a gene: 10. Germline V gives CDR1 SGHTS, CDR2 YDEGEE. In nucleotides, the CDR3 is TGTGCCAGCAGTTTAACGGGACAGGGTTATTACGAGCAGTACGTC. It encodes CASSLTGQGYYEQYV.

This clone has a single count. V gene TRBV25-1 combines with J gene TRBJ1-3; a weak D match, TRBD1 (6 bases). Trimming removed 4 bases from V and 0 bases from J, with 13 bases in between. The CDR3 length is 16 residues. CDR1 MGHDK and CDR2 SYGVNS come from the germline V gene. CDR3 in amino acids: CASSGRTADSGNTIYF. CDR3 in DNA: TGTGCCAGCAGTGGCAGGACAGCCGACTCTGGAAACACCATATATTTT.

This rearrangement joins TRBV6-2 or TRBV6-3 to TRBJ2-7; D is possibly TRBD1 (5 bases). This CDR3 contains 14 residues. Deletions cut 3 bases from V and 0 bases from J, with 9 bases between. Germline CDR1 and CDR2: MNHEY and SVGEGT. CDR3 residues: CASSYAQGSYEQYF. The CDR3 DNA reads as TGTGCCAGCAGTTATGCCCAGGGCTCCTACGAGCAGTACTTC.

The chain joins TRBV27 to TRBJ2-4; 7 bases match TRBD2. The CDR3 totals 16 residues. Trimming at V came to 0 bases and at J to 3 bases, leaving 5 bases not matched to a gene. Germline V gene lookup returns CDR1 MNHEY and CDR2 SMNVEV (reference sequence). In DNA, the CDR3 is TGTGCCAGCAGTTTATCAAGGGGAGGGGACAAAAACATTCAGTACTTC. It encodes CASSLSRGGDKNIQYF.

The chain combines TRBV29-1 with TRBJ2-7; 8 nucleotides agree with TRBD1. Germline V lookup: CDR1 SQVTM, CDR2 ANQGSEA. This CDR3 is 13 amino acids long. With 7 bases clipped from V and 7 bases from J, the junction kept 12 bases outside the gene matches. Written as DNA, the CDR3 is TGCAGCGCATTGGACAGGGCGGCTAGAGAGCAGTACTTC. Protein: CSALDRAAREQYF.

V and J are TRBV28 and TRBJ2-7, with TRBD1 matching over 7 bases. The CDR3 extends over 14 amino acids. Germline assignment: CDR1 MDHEN and CDR2 SYDVKM. Losses at the gene ends were 6 bases for V and 2 bases for J; bases not matched to a gene: 7. The chain's CDR3 is CASSLQGRTYEQYF. CDR3 coding DNA: TGTGCCAGCAGCTTACAGGGGCGTACCTACGAGCAGTACTTC.

The rearrangement uses TRBV27 and TRBJ2-3; the D gene is possibly TRBD1 (6 bases). V was trimmed by 5 bases and J by 14 bases, leaving 17 bases between them. Germline V gene data show CDR1 as MNHEY and CDR2 as SMNVEV (reference sequence). CDR3 length equals 12 residues. The CDR3 sequence: CASSPQGRGWYF. The CDR3 bases are TGTGCCAGCAGTCCCCAGGGGCGCGGTTGGTATTTT.

The chain carries TRBV3-1 (or the pseudogene TRBV3-2) and TRBJ2-1; perhaps TRBD1 as D (6 bases). The CDR3 extends over 16 amino acids. V dropped 0 bases and J dropped 8 bases, with 17 bases sitting between them. Germline lookup yields CDR1 LGHDT and CDR2 YNNKEL (reference sequence). The CDR3, as DNA: TGTGCCAGCAGCCAAGACCTTGGGACACCCTTGTATGAGCAGTTCTTC. This gives the protein CASSQDLGTPLYEQFF.

The chain joins TRBV19 to TRBJ1-5, with 7 bases that match TRBD1. This CDR3 contains 14 residues. V lost 4 bases, J lost 3 bases, and 3 bases stayed unmatched. The germline V gene encodes CDR1 LNHDA and CDR2 SQIVND (reference sequence). CDR3 residues: CASSTQGYNQPQHF. The DNA of the CDR3 is TGTGCCAGTAGTACACAGGGGTACAATCAGCCCCAGCATTTT.

CDR3 loop: CASSYSRVAEAFF. For the CDR3, the DNA is TGTGCCAGCAGTTACAGCAGGGTGGCTGAAGCTTTCTTT. The chain carries TRBV6-5 and TRBJ1-1; a weak D match, TRBD1 (5 bases). There are 13 residues in the CDR3. The V end lost 2 bases, the J end lost 6 bases, and 10 bases lay between the germline ends. Germline CDR1 is MNHEY and CDR2 is SVGAGI.

This clone was seen a single time. V and J are TRBV5-6 and TRBJ2-5; D gene ambiguous. The CDR3 contains 13 residues. Germline CDR1 reads SGHDT; CDR2 reads YYEEEE. V lost 4 bases to trimming and J lost 0 bases, with 7 bases between them. The CDR3 protein is CASSRDYQETQYF. Written as DNA, the CDR3 is TGTGCCAGCAGCCGCGACTACCAAGAGACCCAGTACTTC.

The chain couples TRBV9 to TRBJ1-2, with 8 bases that match TRBD1. CDR1 is SGDLS, CDR2 YYNGEE, per germline. J lost 5 bases, V lost 4 bases, and 7 bases had no gene match. The CDR3 is 14 residues long. The CDR3 sequence is CASSRPTGAYGYTF. CDR3 bases: TGTGCCAGCAGCCGGCCGACAGGGGCTTATGGCTACACCTTC.

The chain combines TRBV6-2 or TRBV6-3 with TRBJ2-5; maybe TRBD1 (6 bases). Per germline, CDR1 MNHEY and CDR2 SVGEGT. With 0 bases removed from V and 7 bases from J, the gap between germline ends came to 12 bases. The CDR3 contains 14 residues. The CDR3 is CASSYSQGFGTQYF. The DNA of the CDR3 is TGTGCCAGCAGTTACTCGCAGGGGTTTGGGACCCAGTACTTC.

In this sample, this clone turned up a few times. V is TRBV5-1 and J is TRBJ1-2; D is perhaps TRBD1 (6 bases). Trimming removed 4 bases at V and 8 bases at J, with 18 bases between. Looked up from germline, CDR1 is SGHRS and CDR2 is YFSETQ. This CDR3 is built from 14 residues. The CDR3 nucleotides read TGCGCCAGCAGCCTGCGGACGGGCCAGGGGGGCTACACCTTC. This sequence encodes CASSLRTGQGGYTF.

The V and J genes are TRBV9 and TRBJ1-5, with 10 bases aligning to TRBD1. The V segment lost 2 bases and the J segment 6 bases; nucleotides outside the gene matches: 5. CDR1 and CDR2 (germline): SGDLS, YYNGEE. The CDR3 loop spans 15 amino acids. The CDR3 DNA sequence: TGTGCCAGCAGCGTTGGGACAGGGGAAGGTCAGCCCCAGCATTTT. Translating it yields CASSVGTGEGQPQHF. Complete variable domain (other parts from reference TRBV9 and TRBJ1-5): DSGVTQTPKHLITATGQRVTLRCSPRSGDLSVYWYQQSLDQGLQFLIQYYNGEERAKGNILERFSAQQFPDLHSELNLSSLELGDSALYFCASSVGTGEGQPQHFGDGTRLSIL.

The chain uses TRBV27 and TRBJ2-7; D ambiguous. Between the trimmed V and J ends, which lost 3 bases and 3 bases, there was a span of 9 bases. Per germline, CDR1 MNHEY and CDR2 SMNVEV (reference sequence). This CDR3 has 13 residues. DNA for the CDR3: TGTGCCAGCAGTTTCCGTCGAGGCTACGAGCAGTACGTC. It yields the protein CASSFRRGYEQYV.

The V gene is TRBV25-1, the J gene TRBJ1-2, with 8 bases lining up with TRBD1. The CDR3 loop spans 14 amino acids. Per the germline V gene, CDR1 is MGHDK and CDR2 is SYGVNS. CDR3 sequence reads: CAEGYGQGNYGYTF. As DNA, the CDR3 is TGTGCAGAGGGATATGGACAGGGTAACTATGGCTACACCTTC.

V usage is TRBV11-1 and J usage is TRBJ2-7, with D possibly being TRBD1 (6 bases). There are 15 residues in the CDR3. Germline values: CDR1 SGHAT, CDR2 FQDESV (reference sequence). The V end was cut by 5 bases, the J end by 5 bases, with 19 bases between. The CDR3 reads CASSGGQLVSDEQYF. The CDR3 DNA sequence: TGTGCCAGCAGCGGAGGACAGCTAGTATCCGACGAGCAGTACTTC.

The chain joins TRBV10-3 to TRBJ1-5; D is unresolved. V gave up 0 bases and J gave up 4 bases, with 7 bases separating them. There are 14 residues in the CDR3. Germline values: CDR1 ENHRY, CDR2 SYGVKD. CDR3 protein: CAISESLENQPQHF. The CDR3 DNA reads as TGTGCCATCAGTGAGTCGCTGGAGAATCAGCCCCAGCATTTT.

The chain couples TRBV15 to TRBJ1-5; a possible D gene is TRBD1 (6 bases). V lost 0 bases and J 1 base, leaving 13 bases between the germline ends. CDR1 is LNHNV, CDR2 YYDKDF, per germline (reference sequence). The CDR3 has 17 amino acids. CDR3 sequence (DNA): TGTGCCACCAGCAGAGATCAGGGGAAACGGAGCAATCAGCCCCAGCATTTT. This sequence encodes CATSRDQGKRSNQPQHF.

The chain recombines TRBV7-8 with TRBJ2-2; D is possibly TRBD1 (6 bases). Germline values: CDR1 SGHVS, CDR2 FQNEAQ. CDR3 size: 15 residues. Deletions cut 5 bases from V and 7 bases from J, with 17 bases between. CDR3 residues: CASSRAGVGGGELFF. The CDR3 DNA reads TGTGCCAGCAGCAGGGCAGGGGTCGGCGGCGGGGAGCTGTTTTTT.